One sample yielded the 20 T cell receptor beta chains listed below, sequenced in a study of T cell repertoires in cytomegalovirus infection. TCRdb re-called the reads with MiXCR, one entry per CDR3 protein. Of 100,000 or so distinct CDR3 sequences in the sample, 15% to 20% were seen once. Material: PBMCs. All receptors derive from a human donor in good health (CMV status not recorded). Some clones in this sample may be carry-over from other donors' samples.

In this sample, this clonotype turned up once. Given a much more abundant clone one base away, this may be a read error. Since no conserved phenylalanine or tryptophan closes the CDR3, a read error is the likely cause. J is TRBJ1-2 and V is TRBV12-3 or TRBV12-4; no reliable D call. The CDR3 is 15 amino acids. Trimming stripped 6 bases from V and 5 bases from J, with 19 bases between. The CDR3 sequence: CASREWNDESYGYTY. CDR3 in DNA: TGTGCCAGCAGGGAGTGGAACGACGAGAGTTATGGCTACACCTAC.

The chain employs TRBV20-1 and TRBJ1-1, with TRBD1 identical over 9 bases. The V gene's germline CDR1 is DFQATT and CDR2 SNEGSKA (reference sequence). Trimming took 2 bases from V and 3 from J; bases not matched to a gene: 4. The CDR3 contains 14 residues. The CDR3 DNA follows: TGCAGTGCTAGAACAGGGGGCGAGTACACTGAAGCTTTCTTT. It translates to CSARTGGEYTEAFF.

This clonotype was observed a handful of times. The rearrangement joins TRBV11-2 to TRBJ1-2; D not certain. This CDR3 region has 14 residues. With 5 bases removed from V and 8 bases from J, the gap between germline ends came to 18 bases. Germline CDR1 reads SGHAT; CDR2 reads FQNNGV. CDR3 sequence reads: CASSLSPMPIGYTF. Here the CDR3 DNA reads TGTGCCAGCAGCCTTAGTCCCATGCCTATAGGCTACACCTTC.

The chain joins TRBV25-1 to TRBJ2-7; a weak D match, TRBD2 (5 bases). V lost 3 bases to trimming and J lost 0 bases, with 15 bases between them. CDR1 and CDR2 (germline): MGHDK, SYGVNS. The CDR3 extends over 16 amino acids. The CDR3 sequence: CASSDTRTGSSYEQYF. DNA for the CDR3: TGTGCCAGCAGTGACACCCGGACGGGGAGCTCCTACGAGCAGTACTTC.

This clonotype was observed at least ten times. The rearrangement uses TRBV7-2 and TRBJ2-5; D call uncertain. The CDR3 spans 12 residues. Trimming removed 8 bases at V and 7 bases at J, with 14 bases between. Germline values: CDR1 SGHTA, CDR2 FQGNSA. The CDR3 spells CASSRLEPTQYF. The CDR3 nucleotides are TGTGCCAGCTCGAGGCTAGAGCCGACCCAGTACTTC.

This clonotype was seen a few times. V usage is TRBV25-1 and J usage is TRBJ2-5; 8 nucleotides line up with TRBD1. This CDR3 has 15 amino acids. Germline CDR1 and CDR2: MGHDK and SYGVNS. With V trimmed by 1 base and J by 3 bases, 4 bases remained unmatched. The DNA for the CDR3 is TGTGCCAGCAGTGAATCAAGGACAGGGAAAGAGACCCAGTACTTC. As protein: CASSESRTGKETQYF.

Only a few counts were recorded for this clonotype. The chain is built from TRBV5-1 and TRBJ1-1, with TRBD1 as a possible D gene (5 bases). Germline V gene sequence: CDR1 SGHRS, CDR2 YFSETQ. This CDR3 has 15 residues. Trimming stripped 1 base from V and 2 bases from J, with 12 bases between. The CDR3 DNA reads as TGCGCCAGCAGCTTGTGGGGGAGTGGTAACACTGAAGCTTTCTTT. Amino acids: CASSLWGSGNTEAFF.

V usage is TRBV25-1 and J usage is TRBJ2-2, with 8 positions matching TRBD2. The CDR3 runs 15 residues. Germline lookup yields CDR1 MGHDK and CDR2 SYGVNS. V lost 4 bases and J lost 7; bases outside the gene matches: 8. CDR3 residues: CASSVPREGSGELFF. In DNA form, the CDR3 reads TGTGCCAGCAGTGTACCCCGGGAGGGTAGCGGGGAGCTGTTTTTT.

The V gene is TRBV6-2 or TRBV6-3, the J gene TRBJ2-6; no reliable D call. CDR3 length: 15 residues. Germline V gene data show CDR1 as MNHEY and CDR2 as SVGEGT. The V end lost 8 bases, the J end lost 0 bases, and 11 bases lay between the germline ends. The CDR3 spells CASGLHRSGANVLTF. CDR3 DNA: TGTGCCAGCGGTTTACATCGCTCTGGGGCCAACGTCCTGACTTTC.

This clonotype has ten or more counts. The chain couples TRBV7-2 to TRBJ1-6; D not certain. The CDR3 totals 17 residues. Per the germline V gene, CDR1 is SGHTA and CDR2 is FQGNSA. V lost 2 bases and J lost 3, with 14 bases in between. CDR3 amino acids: CASSLPPSGHYNSPLHF. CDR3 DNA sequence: TGTGCCAGCAGCTTACCCCCCAGTGGCCACTATAATTCACCCCTCCACTTT.

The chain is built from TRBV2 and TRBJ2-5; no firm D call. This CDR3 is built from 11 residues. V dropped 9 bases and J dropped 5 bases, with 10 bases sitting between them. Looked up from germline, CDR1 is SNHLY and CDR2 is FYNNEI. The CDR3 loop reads CASGEEETQYF. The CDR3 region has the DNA TGTGCCAGTGGGGAAGAGGAGACCCAGTACTTC.

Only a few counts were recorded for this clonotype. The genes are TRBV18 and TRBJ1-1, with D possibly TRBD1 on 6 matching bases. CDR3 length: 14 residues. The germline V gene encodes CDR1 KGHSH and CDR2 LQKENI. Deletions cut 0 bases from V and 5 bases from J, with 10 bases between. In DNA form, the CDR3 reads TGTGCCAGCTCACCACCGGGTAGGGGGACTGAAGCTTTCTTT. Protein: CASSPPGRGTEAFF. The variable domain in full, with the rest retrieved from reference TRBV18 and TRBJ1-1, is NAGVMQNPRHLVRRRGQEARLRCSPMKGHSHVYWYRQLPEEGLKFMVYLQKENIIDESGMPKERFSAEFPKEGPSILRIQQVVRGDSAAYFCASSPPGRGTEAFFGQGTRLTVV.

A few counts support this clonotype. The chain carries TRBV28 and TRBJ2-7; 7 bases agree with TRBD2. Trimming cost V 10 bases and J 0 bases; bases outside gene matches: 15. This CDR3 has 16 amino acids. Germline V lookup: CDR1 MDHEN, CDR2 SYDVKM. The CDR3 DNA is TGTGCCACCCTCGCTTGGGGGGGACCCACCTCCTACGAGCAGTACTTC. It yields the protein CATLAWGGPTSYEQYF.

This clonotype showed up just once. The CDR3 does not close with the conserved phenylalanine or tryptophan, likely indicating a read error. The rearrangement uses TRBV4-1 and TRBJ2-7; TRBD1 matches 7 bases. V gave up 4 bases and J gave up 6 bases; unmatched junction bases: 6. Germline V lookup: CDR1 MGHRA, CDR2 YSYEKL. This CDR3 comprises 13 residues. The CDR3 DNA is TGCGCCAGCAGCCGGTACACAGGGGTCGAGCAGTACCTC. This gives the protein CASSRYTGVEQYL.

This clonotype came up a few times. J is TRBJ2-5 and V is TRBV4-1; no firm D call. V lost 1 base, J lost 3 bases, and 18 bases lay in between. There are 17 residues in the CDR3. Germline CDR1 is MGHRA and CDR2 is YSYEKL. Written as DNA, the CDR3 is TGCGCCAGCAGCCAAGGTGTATCTTTAGGTGCCGAAGAGACCCAGTACTTC. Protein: CASSQGVSLGAEETQYF.

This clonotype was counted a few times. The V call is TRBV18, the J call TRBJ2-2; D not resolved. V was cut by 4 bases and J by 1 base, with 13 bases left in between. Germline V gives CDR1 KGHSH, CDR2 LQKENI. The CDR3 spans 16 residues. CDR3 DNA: TGTGCCAGCTCACGATTTCCCATCGAGAACACCGGGGAGCTGTTTTTT. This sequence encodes CASSRFPIENTGELFF.

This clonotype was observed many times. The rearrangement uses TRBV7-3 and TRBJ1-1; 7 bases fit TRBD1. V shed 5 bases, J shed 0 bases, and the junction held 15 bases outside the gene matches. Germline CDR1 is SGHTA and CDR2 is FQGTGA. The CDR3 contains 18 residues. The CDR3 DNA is TGTGCCAGCAGCCACCGCCCCGGTCGGGACAGACTGAACACTGAAGCTTTCTTT. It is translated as CASSHRPGRDRLNTEAFF.

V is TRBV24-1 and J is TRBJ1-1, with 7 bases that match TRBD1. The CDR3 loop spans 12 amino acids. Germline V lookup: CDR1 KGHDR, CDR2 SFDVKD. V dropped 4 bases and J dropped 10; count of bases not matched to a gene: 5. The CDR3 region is CATSELTGRAFF. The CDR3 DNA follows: TGTGCCACCAGTGAACTGACAGGGAGAGCTTTCTTT.

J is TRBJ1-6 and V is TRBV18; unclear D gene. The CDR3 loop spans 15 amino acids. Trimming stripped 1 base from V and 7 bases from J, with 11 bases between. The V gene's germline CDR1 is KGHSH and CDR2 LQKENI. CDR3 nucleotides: TGTGCCAGCTCACCACTTAAAGTAGTGAATTCACCCCTCCACTTT. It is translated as CASSPLKVVNSPLHF.

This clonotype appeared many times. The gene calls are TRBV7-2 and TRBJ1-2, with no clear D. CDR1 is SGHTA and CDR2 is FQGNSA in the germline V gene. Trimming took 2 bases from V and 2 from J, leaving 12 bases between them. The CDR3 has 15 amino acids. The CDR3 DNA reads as TGTGCCAGCAGCTTAACATCTGAGCGAAACTATGGCTACACCTTC. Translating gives CASSLTSERNYGYTF.